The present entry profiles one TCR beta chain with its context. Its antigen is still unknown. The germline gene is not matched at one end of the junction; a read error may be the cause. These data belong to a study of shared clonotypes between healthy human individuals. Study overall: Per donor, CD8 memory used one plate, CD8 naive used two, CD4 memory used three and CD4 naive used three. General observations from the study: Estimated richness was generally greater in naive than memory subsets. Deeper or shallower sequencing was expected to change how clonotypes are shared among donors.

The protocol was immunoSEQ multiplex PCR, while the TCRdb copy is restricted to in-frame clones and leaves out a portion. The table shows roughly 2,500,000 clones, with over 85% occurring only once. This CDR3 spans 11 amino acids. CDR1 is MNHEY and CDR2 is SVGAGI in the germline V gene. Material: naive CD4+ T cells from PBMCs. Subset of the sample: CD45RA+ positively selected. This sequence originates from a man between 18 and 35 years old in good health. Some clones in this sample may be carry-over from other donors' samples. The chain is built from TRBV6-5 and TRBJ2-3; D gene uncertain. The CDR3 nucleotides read TGTGCCAGCACTTACTCCGATACGCAGTATTTT. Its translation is CASTYSDTQYF.